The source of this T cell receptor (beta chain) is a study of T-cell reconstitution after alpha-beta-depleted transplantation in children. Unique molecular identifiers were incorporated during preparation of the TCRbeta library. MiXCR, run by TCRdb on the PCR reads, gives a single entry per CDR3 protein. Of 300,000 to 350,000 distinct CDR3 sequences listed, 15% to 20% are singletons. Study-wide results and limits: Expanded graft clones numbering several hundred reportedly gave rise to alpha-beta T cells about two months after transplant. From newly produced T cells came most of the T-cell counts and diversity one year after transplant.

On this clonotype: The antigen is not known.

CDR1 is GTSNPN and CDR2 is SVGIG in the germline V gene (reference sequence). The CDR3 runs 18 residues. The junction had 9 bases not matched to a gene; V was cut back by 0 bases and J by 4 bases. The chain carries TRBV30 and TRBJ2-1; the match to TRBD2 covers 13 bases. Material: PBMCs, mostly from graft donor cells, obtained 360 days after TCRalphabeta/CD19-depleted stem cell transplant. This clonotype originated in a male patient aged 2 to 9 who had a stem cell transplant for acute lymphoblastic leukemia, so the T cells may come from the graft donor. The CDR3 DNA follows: TGTGCCTGGAGTGTGGTCACGGGGACTAGCGGGATATACAATGAGCAGTTCTTC. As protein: CAWSVVTGTSGIYNEQFF. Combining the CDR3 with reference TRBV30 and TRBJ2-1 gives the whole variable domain SQTIHQWPATLVQPVGSPLSLECTVEGTSNPNLYWYRQAAGRGLQLLFYSVGIGQISSEVPQNLSASRPQDRQFILSSKKLLLSDSGFYLCAWSVVTGTSGIYNEQFFGPGTRLTVL.